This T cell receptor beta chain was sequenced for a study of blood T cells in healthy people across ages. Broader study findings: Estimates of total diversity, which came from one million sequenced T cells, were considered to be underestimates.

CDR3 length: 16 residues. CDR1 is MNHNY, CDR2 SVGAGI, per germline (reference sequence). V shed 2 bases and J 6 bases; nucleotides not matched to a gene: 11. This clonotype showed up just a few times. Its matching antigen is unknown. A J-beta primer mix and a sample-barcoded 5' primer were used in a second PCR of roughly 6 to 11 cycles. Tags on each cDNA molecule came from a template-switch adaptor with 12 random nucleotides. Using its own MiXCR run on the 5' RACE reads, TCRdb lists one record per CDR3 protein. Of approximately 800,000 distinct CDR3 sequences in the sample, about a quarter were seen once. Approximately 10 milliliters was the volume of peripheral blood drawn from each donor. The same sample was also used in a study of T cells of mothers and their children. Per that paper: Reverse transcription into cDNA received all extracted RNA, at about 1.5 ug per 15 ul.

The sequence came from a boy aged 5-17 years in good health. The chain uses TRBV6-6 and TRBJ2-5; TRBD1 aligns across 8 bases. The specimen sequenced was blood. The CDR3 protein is CASSYEGRGLAKTQYF. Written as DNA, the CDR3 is TGTGCCAGCAGTTACGAGGGCAGGGGGCTGGCGAAGACCCAGTACTTC.